The text below deals with one T cell receptor (beta chain). This specimen belongs to a study of T cell changes during pregnancy in multiple sclerosis. Sequenced by immunoSEQ multiplex PCR; TCRdb stores in-frame clones only, minus some. The sample has some 77,000 clones, 85% to 95% seen once. This specimen consisted of peripheral blood, obtained after pregnancy. This clonotype originated in a female donor in good health, enrolled as a control in a pregnancy study.

CDR3: CASSDSTGGHTDTQYF. Written as DNA, the CDR3 is TGTGCCAGCAGTGACTCTACAGGGGGCCACACAGATACGCAGTATTTT. V usage is TRBV6-4 and J usage is TRBJ2-3, with TRBD1 matching 9 bases. The CDR3 has 16 amino acids. Germline CDR1 reads MRHNA; CDR2 reads SNTAGT. V was clipped by 0 bases and J by 2 bases; unmatched bases: 3.